This TCR beta chain appears in the sequencing data of a study of CD8 T cells in Susac syndrome. Whole-study context: The Susac syndrome patients were therapy-naive, on corticosteroids, or on intravenous immunoglobulin alone at blood draw.

This clonotype occurred once. Both CD4+ and CD8+ T cells were negatively isolated, and TEMRA cells underwent FACS enrichment. A quantity of about 0.45 to 1 ug RNA underwent reverse transcription using random hexamers. Across 54 Vbeta and 13 Jbeta, TCR beta CDR3 was amplified with immunoSEQ multiplex PCR. MiXCR, applied by TCRdb to the immunoSEQ multiplex PCR reads, yields one record per CDR3 protein. This sample carries 150,000 to 200,000 distinct CDR3 sequences, over 75% of them seen once, and the ten largest clones take approximately 0.09%. Trimming stripped 8 bases from V and 0 bases from J, with 11 bases between. Germline lookup yields CDR1 LGHDT and CDR2 YNNKEL (reference sequence). The CDR3 covers 13 residues.

The chain couples TRBV3-1 to TRBJ2-7; no clear D. The sequence came from a human donor with Susac syndrome. Material: CD4+ T cells from PBMCs. The CDR3 sequence is CASHSGHSYEQYF. In DNA form, the CDR3 reads TGTGCCAGCCACTCCGGTCACTCCTACGAGCAGTACTTC.